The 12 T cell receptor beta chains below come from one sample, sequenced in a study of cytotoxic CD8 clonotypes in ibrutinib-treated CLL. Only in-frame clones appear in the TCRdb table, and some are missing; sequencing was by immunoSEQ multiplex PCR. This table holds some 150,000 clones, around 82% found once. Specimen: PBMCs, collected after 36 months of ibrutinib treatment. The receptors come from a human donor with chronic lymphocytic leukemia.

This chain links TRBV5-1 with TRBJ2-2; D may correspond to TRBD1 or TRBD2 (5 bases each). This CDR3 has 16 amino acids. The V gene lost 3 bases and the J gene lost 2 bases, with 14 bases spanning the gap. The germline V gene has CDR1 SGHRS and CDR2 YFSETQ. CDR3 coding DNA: TGCGCCAGCAGCTCCGGGACGGTTGTTAACACCGGGGAGCTGTTTTTT. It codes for CASSSGTVVNTGELFF.

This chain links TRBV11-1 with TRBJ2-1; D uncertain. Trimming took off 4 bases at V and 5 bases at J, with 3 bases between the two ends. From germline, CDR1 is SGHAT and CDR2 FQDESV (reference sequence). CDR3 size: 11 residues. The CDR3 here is CASSWHNEQFF. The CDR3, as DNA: TGTGCCAGCAGCTGGCACAATGAGCAGTTCTTC.

In DNA form, the CDR3 reads TGTGCCAGCAGCTTAGCCGGGAGGGCCACCGGGGAGCTGTTTTTT. Protein product: CASSLAGRATGELFF. The chain recombines TRBV13 with TRBJ2-2; 8 bases fit TRBD2. The CDR3 has 15 residues. Germline-derived CDR1 and CDR2 are PRHDT and FYEKMQ (reference sequence). V lost 1 base and J lost 4; bases outside the gene matches: 2.

This CDR3 reads CASRREGMGNQPQHF. CDR3 nucleotides: TGTGCCAGCAGGAGGGAGGGGATGGGCAATCAGCCCCAGCATTTT. This chain connects TRBV6-1 to TRBJ1-5, with D tentatively TRBD1 (5 bases). The germline CDR1 and CDR2 sequences are MNHNS and SASEGT. V was pared by 6 bases and J by 2 bases, with 14 bases between. The CDR3 spans 15 residues.

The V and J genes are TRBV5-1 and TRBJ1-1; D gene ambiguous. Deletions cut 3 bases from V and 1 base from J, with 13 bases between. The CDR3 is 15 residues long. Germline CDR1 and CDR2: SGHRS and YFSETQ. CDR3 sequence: CASSWEGFWNTEAFF. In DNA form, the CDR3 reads TGCGCCAGCAGCTGGGAGGGTTTTTGGAACACTGAAGCTTTCTTT.

This CDR3 reads CASSQDVRFSYEQYF. The CDR3 DNA follows: TGCGCCAGCAGCCAAGATGTCAGATTCTCCTACGAGCAGTACTTC. J is TRBJ2-5 and V is TRBV4-1; no clear D gene. The last part of the DNA fits TRBJ2-7 better; the J call may be wrong. The germline V gene encodes CDR1 MGHRA and CDR2 YSYEKL. CDR3 length: 15 residues.

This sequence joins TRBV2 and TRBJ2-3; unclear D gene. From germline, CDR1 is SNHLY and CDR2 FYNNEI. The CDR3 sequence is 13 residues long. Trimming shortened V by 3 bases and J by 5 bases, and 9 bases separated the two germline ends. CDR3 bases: TGTGCCAGCAGTGATTGGGATCGAGATACGCAGTATTTT. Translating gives CASSDWDRDTQYF.

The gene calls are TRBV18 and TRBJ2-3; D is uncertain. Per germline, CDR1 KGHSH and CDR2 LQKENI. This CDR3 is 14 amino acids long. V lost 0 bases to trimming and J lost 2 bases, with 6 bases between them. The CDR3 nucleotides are TGTGCCAGCTCACCACCGACGGTCACAGATACGCAGTATTTT. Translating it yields CASSPPTVTDTQYF. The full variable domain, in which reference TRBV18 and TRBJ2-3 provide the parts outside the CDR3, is NAGVMQNPRHLVRRRGQEARLRCSPMKGHSHVYWYRQLPEEGLKFMVYLQKENIIDESGMPKERFSAEFPKEGPSILRIQQVVRGDSAAYFCASSPPTVTDTQYFGPGTRLTVL.

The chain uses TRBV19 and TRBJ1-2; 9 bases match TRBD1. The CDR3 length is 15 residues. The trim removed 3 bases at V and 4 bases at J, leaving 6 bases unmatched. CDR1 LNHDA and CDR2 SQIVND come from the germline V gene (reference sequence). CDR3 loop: CASSIIQGAGYGYTF. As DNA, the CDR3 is TGTGCCAGTAGTATCATACAGGGGGCAGGCTATGGCTACACCTTC.

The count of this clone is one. DNA for the CDR3: TGTGCCAGCAGCGGTTTGGACAGGGGTTCTGGAAACACCATATATTTT. Its protein product is CASSGLDRGSGNTIYF. This chain joins TRBV5-4 and TRBJ1-3; 9 bases are shared with TRBD1. The V gene's germline CDR1 is SGHNT and CDR2 YYREEE (reference sequence). The CDR3 consists of 16 residues. With 4 bases clipped from V and 1 base from J, the junction kept 6 bases outside the gene matches.

The DNA of the CDR3 is TGCAGCGTTGCAGACAGGGAGTCCGGGGAGCTGTTTTTT. Amino acid sequence: CSVADRESGELFF. The chain employs TRBV29-1 and TRBJ2-2; 7 positions match TRBD1. The CDR3 spans 13 residues. The junction had 5 bases not matched to a gene; V was cut back by 4 bases and J by 6 bases. In germline, CDR1 is SQVTM, CDR2 ANQGSEA.

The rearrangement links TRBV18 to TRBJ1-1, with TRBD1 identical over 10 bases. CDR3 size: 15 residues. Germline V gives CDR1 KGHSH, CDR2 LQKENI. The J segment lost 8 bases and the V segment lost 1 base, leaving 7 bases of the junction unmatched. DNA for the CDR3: TGTGCCAGCTCACCACGGATCGGGACAGGGGAAGAAGCTTTCTTT. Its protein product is CASSPRIGTGEEAFF. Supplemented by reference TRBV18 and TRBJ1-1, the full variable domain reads NAGVMQNPRHLVRRRGQEARLRCSPMKGHSHVYWYRQLPEEGLKFMVYLQKENIIDESGMPKERFSAEFPKEGPSILRIQQVVRGDSAAYFCASSPRIGTGEEAFFGQGTRLTVV.